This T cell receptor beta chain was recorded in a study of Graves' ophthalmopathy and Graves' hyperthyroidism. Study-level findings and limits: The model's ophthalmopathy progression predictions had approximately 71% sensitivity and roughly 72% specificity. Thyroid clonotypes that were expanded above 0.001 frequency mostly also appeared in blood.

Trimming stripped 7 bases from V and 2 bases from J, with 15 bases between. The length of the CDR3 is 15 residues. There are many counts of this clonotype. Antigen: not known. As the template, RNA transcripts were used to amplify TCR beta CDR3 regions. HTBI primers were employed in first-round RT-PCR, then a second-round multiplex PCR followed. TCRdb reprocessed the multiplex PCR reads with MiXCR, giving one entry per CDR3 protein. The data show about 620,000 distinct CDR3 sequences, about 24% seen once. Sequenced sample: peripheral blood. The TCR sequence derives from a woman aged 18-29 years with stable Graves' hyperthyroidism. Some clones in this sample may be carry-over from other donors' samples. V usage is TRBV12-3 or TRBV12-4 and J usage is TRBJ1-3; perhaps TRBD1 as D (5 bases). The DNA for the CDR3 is TGTGCCAGCACCTTAGGGGTGTTGGCTGGAAACACCATATATTTT. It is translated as CASTLGVLAGNTIYF.